The source of this T cell receptor beta chain is a study of PD-1 blockade in mismatch repair-deficient tumors. The method was immunoSEQ multiplex PCR; TCRdb's version includes in-frame clones alone and lacks a portion of them. In the table there are 130,000 or so clones, about 86% of which are singletons. As regards this clone: Its antigen is as yet unknown.

CDR3 length equals 15 residues. The V and J ends lost 3 bases and 0 bases, in that order; junction bases with no gene match: 6. Germline values: CDR1 SQVTM, CDR2 ANQGSEA. Points from the study as a whole: Tumor-resident clones, often absent from pretreatment blood, expanded after pembrolizumab and then contracted.

The sequence came from an adult with mismatch repair-deficient cancer. The chain links TRBV29-1 to TRBJ2-3, with 7 bases fitting TRBD2. This sample comprised peripheral blood, obtained 44 weeks after starting pembrolizumab. The CDR3 spells CSVDRDYPSTDTQYF. The CDR3 coding sequence is TGCAGCGTTGATAGGGACTACCCTAGCACAGATACGCAGTATTTT.